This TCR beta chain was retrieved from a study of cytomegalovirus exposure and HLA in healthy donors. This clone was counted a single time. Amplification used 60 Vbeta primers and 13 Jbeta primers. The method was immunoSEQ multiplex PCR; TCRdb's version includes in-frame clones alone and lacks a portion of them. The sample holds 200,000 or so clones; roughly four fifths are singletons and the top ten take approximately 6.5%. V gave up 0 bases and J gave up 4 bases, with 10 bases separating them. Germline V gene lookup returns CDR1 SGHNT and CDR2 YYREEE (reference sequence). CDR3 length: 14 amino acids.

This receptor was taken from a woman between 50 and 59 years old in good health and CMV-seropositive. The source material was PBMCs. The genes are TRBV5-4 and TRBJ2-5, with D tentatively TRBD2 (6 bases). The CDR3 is CASSLGGVRETQYF. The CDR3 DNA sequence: TGTGCCAGCAGCTTGGGGGGGGTGCGAGAGACCCAGTACTTC.